One and the same sample provided the 2 T cell receptor beta chains below, sequenced in a study of CD8 T cells in ankylosing spondylitis. Antigens for these TCRs are unknown. Study-wide results and limits: A TCR beta motif of 7 to 9 highly homologous variants seemed to mark ankylosing spondylitis blood.

TCRdb fed the 5' RACE reads into MiXCR, producing one record per CDR3 protein. The sample records about 450,000 distinct CDR3 sequences, roughly 26% being singletons. Input material: blood, either unsorted or a sorted T cell fraction (not recorded which). Every receptor here comes from a male donor with ankylosing spondylitis.

Here the CDR3 reads CSASWRGGGNTIYF. In nucleotides, the CDR3 is TGCAGCGCCAGCTGGAGGGGTGGTGGAAACACCATATATTTT. The gene calls are TRBV29-1 and TRBJ1-3, with D possibly TRBD1 on 5 matching bases. V lost 7 bases and J lost 3, with 16 bases in between. The CDR3 is 14 residues long. Germline V gene data show CDR1 as SQVTM and CDR2 as ANQGSEA.

This clonotype was counted a single time. This chain connects TRBV4-1 to TRBJ1-6, with 7 bases lining up with TRBD1. Germline V gene sequence: CDR1 MGHRA, CDR2 YSYEKL. CDR3 size: 14 residues. V shed 5 bases and J 9 bases; nucleotides not matched to a gene: 7. The CDR3 region has the DNA TGCGCCAGCAGCTTACGACAGGGAACTTCACCCCTCCACTTT. It codes for CASSLRQGTSPLHF.